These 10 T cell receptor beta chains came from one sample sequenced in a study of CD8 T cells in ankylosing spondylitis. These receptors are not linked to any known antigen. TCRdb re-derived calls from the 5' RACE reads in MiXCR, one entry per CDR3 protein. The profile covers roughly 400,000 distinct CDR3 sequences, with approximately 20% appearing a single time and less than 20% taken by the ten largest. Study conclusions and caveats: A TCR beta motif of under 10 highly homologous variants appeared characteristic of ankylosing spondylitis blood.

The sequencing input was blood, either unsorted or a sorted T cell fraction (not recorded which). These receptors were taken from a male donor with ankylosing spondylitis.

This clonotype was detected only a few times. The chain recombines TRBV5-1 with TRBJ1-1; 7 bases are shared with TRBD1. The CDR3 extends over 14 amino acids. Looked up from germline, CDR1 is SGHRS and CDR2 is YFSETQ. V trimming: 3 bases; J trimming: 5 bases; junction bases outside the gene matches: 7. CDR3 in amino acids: CASSYTGDSTEAFF. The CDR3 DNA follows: TGCGCCAGCAGCTACACAGGGGACTCTACTGAAGCTTTCTTT. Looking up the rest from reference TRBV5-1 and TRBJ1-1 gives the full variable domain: KAGVTQTPRYLIKTRGQQVTLSCSPISGHRSVSWYQQTPGQGLQFLFEYFSETQRNKGNFPGRFSGRQFSNSRSEMNVSTLELGDSALYLCASSYTGDSTEAFFGQGTRLTVV.

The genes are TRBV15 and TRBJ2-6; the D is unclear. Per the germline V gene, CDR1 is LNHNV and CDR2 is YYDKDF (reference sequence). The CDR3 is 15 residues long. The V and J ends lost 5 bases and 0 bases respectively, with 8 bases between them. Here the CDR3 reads CATSPLSSGANVLTF. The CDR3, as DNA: TGTGCCACCAGCCCCCTAAGCTCTGGGGCCAACGTCCTGACTTTC.

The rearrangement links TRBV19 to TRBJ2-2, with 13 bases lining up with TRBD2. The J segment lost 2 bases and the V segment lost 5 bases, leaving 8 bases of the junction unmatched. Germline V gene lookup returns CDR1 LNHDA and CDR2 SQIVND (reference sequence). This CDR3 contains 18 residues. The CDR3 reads CASSSRGLAGLNTGELFF. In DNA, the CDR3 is TGTGCCAGTAGTTCCCGGGGACTAGCGGGACTTAACACCGGGGAGCTGTTTTTT.

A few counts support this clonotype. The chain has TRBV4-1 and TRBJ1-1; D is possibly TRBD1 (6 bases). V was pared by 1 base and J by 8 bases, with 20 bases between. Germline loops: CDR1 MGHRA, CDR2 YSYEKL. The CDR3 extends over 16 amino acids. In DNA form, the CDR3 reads TGCGCCAGCAGCCAAGCTCCCCGGGGACGGACAGCAGAAGCTTTCTTT. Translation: CASSQAPRGRTAEAFF.

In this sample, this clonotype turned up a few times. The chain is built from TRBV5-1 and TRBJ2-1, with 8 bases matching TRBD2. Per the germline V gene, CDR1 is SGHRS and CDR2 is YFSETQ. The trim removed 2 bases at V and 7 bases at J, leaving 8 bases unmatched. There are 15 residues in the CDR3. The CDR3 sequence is CASSFGQRETNEQFF. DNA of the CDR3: TGCGCCAGCAGCTTCGGCCAGCGGGAGACGAATGAGCAGTTCTTC.

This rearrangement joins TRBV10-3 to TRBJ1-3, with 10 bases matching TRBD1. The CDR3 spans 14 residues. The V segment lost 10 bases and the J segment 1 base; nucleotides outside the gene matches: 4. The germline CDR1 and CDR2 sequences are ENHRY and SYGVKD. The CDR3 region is CATWGQGSGNTIYF. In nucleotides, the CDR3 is TGTGCCACCTGGGGACAGGGGTCTGGAAACACCATATATTTT.

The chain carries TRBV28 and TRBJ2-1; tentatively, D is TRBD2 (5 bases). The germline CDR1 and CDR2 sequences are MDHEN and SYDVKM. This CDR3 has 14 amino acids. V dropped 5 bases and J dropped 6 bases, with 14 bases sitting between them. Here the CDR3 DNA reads TGTGCCAGCAGTCAAAGGGCCCGGGGCAATGAGCAGTTCTTC. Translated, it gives CASSQRARGNEQFF.

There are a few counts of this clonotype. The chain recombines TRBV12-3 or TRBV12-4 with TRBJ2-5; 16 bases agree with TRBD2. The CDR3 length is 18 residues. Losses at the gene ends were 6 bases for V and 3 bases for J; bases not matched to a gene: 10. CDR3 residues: CASRAWGLAGGPKETQYF. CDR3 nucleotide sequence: TGTGCCAGCAGGGCCTGGGGACTAGCGGGAGGGCCGAAAGAGACCCAGTACTTC.

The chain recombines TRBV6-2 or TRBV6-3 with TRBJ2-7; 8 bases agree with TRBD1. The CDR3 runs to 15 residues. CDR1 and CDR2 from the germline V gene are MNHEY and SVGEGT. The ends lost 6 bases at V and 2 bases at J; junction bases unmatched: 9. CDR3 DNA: TGTGCCAGCAGACGTACCGGGACAGGACCCTACGAGCAGTACTTC. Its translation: CASRRTGTGPYEQYF.

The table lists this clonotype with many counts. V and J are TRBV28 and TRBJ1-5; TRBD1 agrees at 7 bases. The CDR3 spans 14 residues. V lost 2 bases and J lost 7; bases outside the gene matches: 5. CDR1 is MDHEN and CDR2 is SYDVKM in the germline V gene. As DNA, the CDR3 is TGTGCCAGCAGTTTAACAGGGGCTCGGCAGCCCCAGCATTTT. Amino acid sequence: CASSLTGARQPQHF. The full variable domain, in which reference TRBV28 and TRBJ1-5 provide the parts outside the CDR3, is DVKVTQSSRYLVKRTGEKVFLECVQDMDHENMFWYRQDPGLGLRLIYFSYDVKMKEKGDIPEGYSVSREKKERFSLILESASTNQTSMYLCASSLTGARQPQHFGDGTRLSIL.